The T cell receptor (beta chain) under discussion was sequenced for a study of beta chain features in type 1 diabetes. General study points: Since sequencing was performed on cDNA, cells with high TCR expression could be over-represented.

TCRB transcripts that were expressed got sequenced, as all of the isolated RNA had been reverse transcribed. Libraries were prepared by immunoSEQ multiplex PCR; TCRdb keeps only in-frame clonotypes and omits some of them. The repertoire has hundreds of thousands of clones, about 16% of them found once; the top ten carry about 0.097%. Only a few counts were recorded for this clone. Its antigen is still unknown. The V gene end was trimmed by 1 base and the J gene end by 6 bases; junction bases not matched to a gene: 6. The CDR3 runs 15 residues. CDR1 and CDR2 from the germline V gene are SGHNT and YYREEE (reference sequence).

The rearrangement links TRBV5-4 to TRBJ2-1, with TRBD2 matching 8 bases. The sequencing input was naive CD4+ T cells from blood. The TCR sequence derives from a man between 18 and 35 years old in good health. The CDR3 sequence: CASSLKGTSLNEQFF. For the CDR3, the DNA is TGTGCCAGCAGCTTGAAGGGGACTAGTCTCAATGAGCAGTTCTTC.